The T cell receptor beta chain described here comes from a study of cytomegalovirus exposure and HLA in healthy donors. Study findings and constraints: In an earlier analysis, most TCR beta V segments were productive about 90% or about 30% of the time.

The PCR used 60 Vbeta and 13 Jbeta primers. The repertoire was sequenced with immunoSEQ multiplex PCR; TCRdb's copy has only in-frame clones and lacks some. The sample includes 200,000 to 250,000 clones, about 75% seen only once; the top ten take under 2%. As for this clone: The antigen is not known.

V was trimmed by 0 bases and J by 5 bases, leaving 8 bases between them. CDR1 and CDR2 from the germline V gene are SGHNT and YYREEE (reference sequence). This CDR3 region has 13 residues. The clonotype comes from a man younger than 35 in good health and CMV-seronegative. Sequencing was performed on PBMCs. V usage is TRBV5-4 and J usage is TRBJ1-1; unclear D gene. This chain's CDR3 is CASSLAGSTEAFF. The CDR3 nucleotides read TGTGCCAGCAGCTTGGCCGGGTCGACTGAAGCTTTCTTT.